These T cell receptor beta chains were read from a single sample in a study of T cells in localized non-small cell lung cancer. TCRdb's table, derived via immunoSEQ multiplex PCR, lists solely in-frame clones and lacks some. The data contain some 35,000 clones, roughly 92% of them seen just once; the ten biggest clones take up roughly 6.9%. This specimen consisted of peripheral blood, obtained before any cancer treatment. The receptor set was obtained from a female donor at least 60 years old with stage I lung adenocarcinoma. The CDR3 runs from the conserved cysteine through the conserved F or W. D genes are given only for firm matches. Some rows mark clone size as missing; the rest say once, few, many or name a class of expanded clone.

TRBV11-3	TRBD2	TRBJ2-3	-	TGTGCCAGCAGCCAACTAGCGGGGGGCACAGATACGCAGTATTTT	CASSQLAGGTDTQYF
TRBV6-5	-	TRBJ1-5	-	TGTGCCAGCAGTTTTGGCGGTGGGCGCAATCAGCCCCAGCATTTT	CASSFGGGRNQPQHF
TRBV2	-	TRBJ1-2	once	TGTGCCAGCAACGCACCCGGGCCCCGGGAGGGCTACACCTTC	CASNAPGPREGYTF
TRBV11-2	-	TRBJ1-5	-	TGTGCCAGCAGCTTAGGGACAGTTAGCAATCAGCCCCAGCATTTT	CASSLGTVSNQPQHF
TRBV5-1	TRBD2	TRBJ2-5	-	TGCGCCAGCAGCTCATCGACTAGCGGGGGGGCTTTGAAGACCCAGTACTTC	CASSSSTSGGALKTQYF
TRBV5-1	-	TRBJ2-5	few	TGCGCCAGCAGCTTGGGACAAGAGACCCAGTACTTC	CASSLGQETQYF
TRBV19	-	TRBJ1-5	-	TGTGCCAGTACGAGGACGGACCAGCCCCAGCATTTT	CASTRTDQPQHF
TRBV7-3	TRBD1	TRBJ2-1	once	TGTGCCAGCAGCTTGGACAGGGCTAACAATGAGCAGTTCTTC	CASSLDRANNEQFF
TRBV6-5	-	TRBJ1-1	-	TGTGCCAGCGCCACGGCGGGGGGCACTGAAGCTTTCTTT	CASATAGGTEAFF
TRBV4-1	-	TRBJ2-1	-	TGCGCCAGCAGCCCCCCCTCGAGAGGTCAGTTGAGGGGTGAGCAGTTCTTC	CASSPPSRGQLRGEQFF
TRBV10-3	-	TRBJ1-3	-	TGTGCCATCAAGGGAAATTCTGGAAACACCATATATTTT	CAIKGNSGNTIYF
TRBV7-9	TRBD2	TRBJ2-5	-	TGTGCCAGCAGCTTACTAGCGGGGGGCAGAGAGACCCAGTACTTC	CASSLLAGGRETQYF
TRBV6-1	-	TRBJ1-6	-	TGTGCCAGCGGACTGCAGGGAAATAATTCACCCCTCCACTTT	CASGLQGNNSPLHF
TRBV5-4	-	TRBJ2-3	-	TGTGCCAGCAGCTTGTCTTACTACACAGATACGCAGTATTTT	CASSLSYYTDTQYF
TRBV18	-	TRBJ2-7	-	TGTGCCAGCTCCCCACGGGACGGCTCTTTCTACGAGCAGTACTTC	CASSPRDGSFYEQYF
TRBV14	-	TRBJ1-6	-	TGTGCCAGCAGCCAGGCCGTAAATTCACCCCTCCACTTT	CASSQAVNSPLHF
TRBV5-4	TRBD1	TRBJ2-2	-	TGTGCCAGCAGCTTGAGGACAGGGGGAATCACCGGGGAGCTGTTTTTT	CASSLRTGGITGELFF
TRBV27	TRBD1	TRBJ2-6	-	TGTGCCAGCAGTCCGGGACAGGGACTAACCGGACCTTCTGGGGCCAACGTCCTGACTTTC	CASSPGQGLTGPSGANVLTF
TRBV6-5	TRBD1	TRBJ1-2	-	TGTGCCAGCAGTCAACAGGGGGGTTGGAACTATGGCTACACCTTC	CASSQQGGWNYGYTF
TRBV10-3	-	TRBJ1-4	-	TGTGCCATCAGCTGGGGGGCTAATGAAAAACTGTTTTTT	CAISWGANEKLFF
TRBV25-1	-	TRBJ1-5	-	TGTGCCAGCAGTGGAACCCAGGGAAAGGATCAGCCCCAGCATTTT	CASSGTQGKDQPQHF
TRBV25-1	-	TRBJ2-3	-	TGTGCCAGCAGTCCCTCGGACGGGGCTAGCACAGATACGCAGTATTTT	CASSPSDGASTDTQYF
TRBV6-1	-	TRBJ1-3	-	TGTGCCAGCAGTGAAGTTGGCAGGGTGGACACCATATATTTT	CASSEVGRVDTIYF